The clone carrying this TCR beta chain was seen once. The sample belongs to a study of cytomegalovirus exposure and HLA in healthy donors. The length of the CDR3 is 14 residues. CDR1 SGHRS and CDR2 YFSETQ come from the germline V gene. Germline trimming cut 1 base from V and 5 bases from J; bases unmatched to any gene: 3. The PCR was carried out with 60 Vbeta primers and 13 Jbeta primers. The assay was immunoSEQ multiplex PCR, and TCRdb's table has in-frame clones only and misses some. The sample holds roughly 100,000 clones, about 81% seen once. The chain employs TRBV5-1 and TRBJ2-3; 8 bases fit TRBD1. This sequence was found in a male donor in good health and CMV-seropositive. The sequenced material came from PBMCs. CDR3 coding DNA: TGCGCCAGCAGCTTGTCCGACAGGGGAGATACGCAGTATTTT. Translated: CASSLSDRGDTQYF.